This T cell receptor beta chain was retrieved from a study of shared clonotypes between healthy human individuals. Findings of the study overall: Naive CD4 clonotypes were shared across a few donors at around 5%.

In regard to this clone: The antigen is unknown.

The CDR3 is 14 residues long. V lost 5 bases, J lost 2 bases, and 13 bases lay in between. The germline gives CDR1 SGHNT, CDR2 YENEEA. Assay used: immunoSEQ multiplex PCR; TCRdb lists only in-frame clones, some missing. This sample has about 820,000 clones, with 92% found just once. The naive CD8 subset, CD45RO-negative cells positively selected for CCR7, excluded terminally differentiated effector memory CD45RA+ cells. Input material: naive CD8+ T cells sorted from blood. J is TRBJ2-7 and V is TRBV11-3; D is possibly TRBD1 or TRBD2 (5 bases each). This TCR derives from a man aged 30 to 45 in good health. The CDR3 spells CASSAGDGTYEQYF. CDR3 DNA: TGTGCCAGCAGCGCTGGGGACGGTACCTACGAGCAGTACTTC. Full variable domain (remainder filled in from reference TRBV11-3 and TRBJ2-7): EAGVVQSPRYKIIEKKQPVAFWCNPISGHNTLYWYLQNLGQGPELLIRYENEEAVDDSQLPKDRFSAERLKGVDSTLKIQPAELGDSAVYLCASSAGDGTYEQYFGPGTRLTVT.